Described below is a single TCR beta chain sequence and its context. V was pared by 3 bases and J by 4 bases, with 6 bases between. The germline V gene encodes CDR1 MDHEN and CDR2 SYDVKM. The CDR3 is 12 amino acids. This sample is part of a study of T cell changes during pregnancy in multiple sclerosis. The data were produced by immunoSEQ multiplex PCR, yet TCRdb's version contains in-frame clones alone and is incomplete. Of fewer than 90,000 clones listed, over 80% were seen once; the top ten hold 1%. Source: peripheral blood, taken in the first trimester of pregnancy. V gene TRBV28 combines with J gene TRBJ1-2, with D perhaps matching TRBD1 (5 bases). This sequence was found in a female donor with multiple sclerosis, enrolled in a pregnancy study. The CDR3 reads CASSFDSYGYTF. The CDR3 DNA reads as TGTGCCAGCAGTTTTGACAGCTATGGCTACACCTTC.